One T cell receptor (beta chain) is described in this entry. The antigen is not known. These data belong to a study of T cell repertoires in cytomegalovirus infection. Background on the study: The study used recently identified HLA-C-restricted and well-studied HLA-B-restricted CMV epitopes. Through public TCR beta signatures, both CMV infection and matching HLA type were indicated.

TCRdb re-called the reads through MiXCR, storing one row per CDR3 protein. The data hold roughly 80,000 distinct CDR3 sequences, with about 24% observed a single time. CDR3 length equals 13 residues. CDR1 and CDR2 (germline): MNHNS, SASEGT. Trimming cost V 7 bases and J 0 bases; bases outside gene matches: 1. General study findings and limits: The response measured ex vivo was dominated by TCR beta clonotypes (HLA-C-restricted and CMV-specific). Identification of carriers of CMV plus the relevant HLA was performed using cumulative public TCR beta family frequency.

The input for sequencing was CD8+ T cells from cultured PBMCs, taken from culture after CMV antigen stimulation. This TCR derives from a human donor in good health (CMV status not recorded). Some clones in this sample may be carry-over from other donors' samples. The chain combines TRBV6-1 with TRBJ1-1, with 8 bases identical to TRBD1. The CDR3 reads CASKTGVNTEAFF. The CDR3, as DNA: TGTGCCAGCAAGACAGGGGTGAACACTGAAGCTTTCTTT.